This T cell receptor (beta chain) was recorded in a study of shared T cell receptors in the human thymus. The table came from immunoSEQ multiplex PCR; TCRdb's copy has only in-frame clones and leaves some out. There are hundreds of thousands of clones in the sample; approximately 87% occur only once, and approximately 0.01% lies in the top ten. Germline CDR1 PRHDT, CDR2 FYEKMQ (reference sequence). CDR3 length equals 18 residues. V dropped 4 bases and J dropped 0; count of bases not matched to a gene: 8. These records were also assigned to another study, of human thymus T cells.

The chain has TRBV13 and TRBJ2-7; 14 nucleotides match TRBD2. Specimen: thymocytes. The sequence was collected from a boy in the first two years of life with a congenital heart defect. CDR3 sequence reads: CASSSQAGTSGSSYEQYF. The CDR3, as DNA: TGTGCCAGCAGCTCCCAGGCTGGGACTAGCGGGAGCTCCTACGAGCAGTACTTC. The entire variable domain, with the rest obtained from reference TRBV13 and TRBJ2-7, is as follows: AAGVIQSPRHLIKEKRETATLKCYPIPRHDTVYWYQQGPGQDPQFLISFYEKMQSDKGSIPDRFSAQQFSDYHSELNMSSLELGDSALYFCASSSQAGTSGSSYEQYFGPGTRLTVT.